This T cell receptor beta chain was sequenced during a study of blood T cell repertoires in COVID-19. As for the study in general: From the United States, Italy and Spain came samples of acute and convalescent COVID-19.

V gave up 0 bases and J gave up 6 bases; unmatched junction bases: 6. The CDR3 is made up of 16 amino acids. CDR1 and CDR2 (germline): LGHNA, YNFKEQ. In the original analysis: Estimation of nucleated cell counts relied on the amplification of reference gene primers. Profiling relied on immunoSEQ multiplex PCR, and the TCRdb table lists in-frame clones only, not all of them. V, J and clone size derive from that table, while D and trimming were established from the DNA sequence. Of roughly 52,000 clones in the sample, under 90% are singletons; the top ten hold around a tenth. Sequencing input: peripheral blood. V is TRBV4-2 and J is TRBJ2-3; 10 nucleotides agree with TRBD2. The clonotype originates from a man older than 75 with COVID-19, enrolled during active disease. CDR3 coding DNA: TGTGCCAGCAGCCAAGATAGGGCTAGCGGGGGTGATACGCAGTATTTT. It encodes CASSQDRASGGDTQYF.